This T cell receptor beta chain was recorded in a study of CD8 T cells in Susac syndrome. CD8+ and CD4+ T cells were negatively isolated; TEMRA cells were FACS-enriched. Whole-study results and caveats: Clonal expansion was missing from Susac syndrome CD4+ T cell repertoires. Individuals included in the TCR sequencing and HLA analysis were acknowledged by the study to be relatively few in number.

As regards this clonotype: The antigen is unknown.

After extraction with the RNeasy kit, about 0.45 to 1 ug of the RNA was reverse transcribed using random hexamers. TCRdb redid the calling of the immunoSEQ multiplex PCR reads with MiXCR, one entry per CDR3 protein. The sample records 140,000 to 150,000 distinct CDR3 sequences, around 95% being singletons. The sequence was obtained from a human donor with Susac syndrome. Material for sequencing was CD4+ T cells from PBMCs.

The DNA for the CDR3 is TGTGCCAGCCGACGGACAGGGGGTACGGTTTCCGGGGAGCTGTTTTTT. Amino acid sequence: CASRRTGGTVSGELFF. The chain joins TRBV14 to TRBJ2-2; 10 bases are shared with TRBD1. Germline-derived CDR1 and CDR2 are SGHDN and FVKESK. The CDR3 is 16 residues long. J was trimmed by 6 bases and V by 8 bases; bases with no gene match: 12.